Listed below are T cell receptor beta chains from one sample, sequenced in a study of blood T cell repertoires in COVID-19. TCRdb's table, derived via immunoSEQ multiplex PCR, lists solely in-frame clones and lacks some. The repertoire holds 210,000 or so clones, with over 75% as singletons. Sequenced: peripheral blood. Every receptor here comes from a man in his forties or fifties with acute or convalescent COVID-19. CDR3s include the opening cysteine and the closing phenylalanine or tryptophan. The D gene is left open where the match is weak. Size values are once, few and many counts, or a class for expanded clones, and some rows have none.

D | J | V | size | CDR3 | DNA
TRBD1 | TRBJ1-1 | TRBV7-8 | . | CASSLWGQGYTEAFF | TGTGCCAGCAGCTTATGGGGACAGGGGTACACTGAAGCTTTCTTT
TRBD1 | TRBJ1-2 | TRBV7-9 | . | CASSPQGGRYGYTF | TGTGCCAGCAGCCCACAGGGGGGGAGGTATGGCTACACCTTC
TRBD2 | TRBJ2-7 | TRBV9 | . | CASSVGLAGGHGYEQYF | TGTGCCAGCAGCGTTGGACTAGCGGGGGGGCATGGTTACGAGCAGTACTTC
TRBD1 | TRBJ1-1 | TRBV29-1 | . | CSVAGYRQGAATEAFF | TGCAGCGTGGCAGGATACCGACAGGGGGCGGCCACTGAAGCTTTCTTT
. | TRBJ1-5 | TRBV12-3/TRBV12-4 | . | CASSFGSQPQHF | TGTGCCAGCAGTTTCGGGAGCCAGCCCCAGCATTTT
. | TRBJ1-1 | TRBV6-5 | . | CASRGPTEAFF | TGTGCCAGCAGGGGCCCCACTGAAGCTTTCTTT
. | TRBJ1-5 | TRBV29-1 | . | CSVSGEGFGQPQHF | TGCAGCGTTTCAGGGGAGGGATTTGGTCAGCCCCAGCATTTT
. | TRBJ1-6 | TRBV21-1 | few | CASSKGESYSPLHF | TGTGCCAGCAGCAAAGGGGAGTCCTATTCACCCCTCCACTTT
. | TRBJ1-1 | TRBV3-1/TRBV3-2 | . | CASSQEGRTEAFF | TGTGCCAGCAGCCAAGAGGGCCGGACTGAAGCTTTCTTT
TRBD1 | TRBJ1-1 | TRBV10-2 | once | CASEGQGIGTEAFF | TGCGCCAGCGAGGGACAGGGGATTGGGACTGAAGCTTTCTTT
TRBD2 | TRBJ2-3 | TRBV19 | . | CASSGGGDTPSTDTQYF | TGTGCCAGTAGCGGCGGGGGGGACACTCCTAGCACAGATACGCAGTATTTT
TRBD2 | TRBJ2-4 | TRBV7-8 | . | CASSLGLAGGSKNIQYF | TGTGCCAGCAGCTTAGGACTAGCGGGGGGTAGCAAAAACATTCAGTACTTC
. | TRBJ2-2 | TRBV27 | . | CASSFGGTEAGELFF | TGTGCCAGCAGTTTTGGCGGGACAGAGGCCGGGGAGCTGTTTTTT
TRBD1 | TRBJ1-5 | TRBV7-8 | . | CASSFETGRYGPQHF | TGTGCCAGCAGCTTTGAGACAGGGCGATATGGGCCCCAGCATTTT
TRBD1 | TRBJ1-3 | TRBV27 | . | CASRLQGTGNTIYF | TGTGCCAGCAGGCTACAGGGGACTGGAAACACCATATATTTT
TRBD1 | TRBJ1-6 | TRBV30 | . | CAWSWTGDNSPLHF | TGTGCCTGGAGTTGGACAGGGGATAATTCACCCCTCCACTTT
. | TRBJ2-3 | TRBV28 | . | CASSLWGATSYTQYF | TGTGCCAGCAGTTTATGGGGAGCCACTTCGTATACGCAGTATTTT
. | TRBJ1-2 | TRBV5-8 | . | CASSVISLGSYGYTF | TGTGCCAGCAGCGTGATTTCCCTCGGGTCCTATGGCTACACCTTC
TRBD1 | TRBJ1-1 | TRBV6-4 | . | CASSASGTENTEAFF | TGTGCCAGCAGTGCCTCCGGGACAGAAAACACTGAAGCTTTCTTT
. | TRBJ1-1 | TRBV9 | . | CASSVATSGNTEAFF | TGTGCCAGCAGCGTAGCAACGTCAGGGAACACTGAAGCTTTCTTT
. | TRBJ2-2 | TRBV5-6 | . | CASSDTRGAGELFF | TGTGCCAGCAGCGACACCAGGGGAGCCGGGGAGCTGTTTTTT
. | TRBJ2-5 | TRBV6-5 | . | CASRRDSQQETQYF | TGTGCCAGCAGGCGGGACAGCCAACAAGAGACCCAGTACTTC
TRBD1 | TRBJ2-7 | TRBV27 | medium-sized | CASSLIQGAPYEQYF | TGTGCCAGCAGTTTAATCCAGGGGGCCCCCTACGAGCAGTACTTC
. | TRBJ2-7 | TRBV5-1 | once | CASSLSGDYEQYF | TGCGCCAGCAGCTTGTCCGGAGACTACGAGCAGTACTTC
. | TRBJ1-5 | TRBV19 | . | CASSIGRGGNQPQHF | TGTGCCAGCAGTATAGGTCGGGGAGGCAATCAGCCCCAGCATTTT
TRBD1 | TRBJ2-5 | TRBV5-1 | . | CASSFGTVQETQYF | TGCGCCAGCAGCTTCGGGACAGTTCAAGAGACCCAGTACTTC
TRBD1 | TRBJ1-6 | TRBV19 | . | CASSRGGTGDNSPLHF | TGTGCCAGTAGTAGGGGAGGGACAGGGGACAATTCACCCCTCCACTTT
. | TRBJ1-1 | TRBV3-1/TRBV3-2 | . | CASSAWGGTEAFF | TGTGCCAGCAGCGCTTGGGGAGGCACTGAAGCTTTCTTT
. | TRBJ1-5 | TRBV29-1 | . | CSVLEGSEAQHF | TGCAGCGTTCTCGAGGGCTCAGAGGCCCAGCATTTT
. | TRBJ1-5 | TRBV3-1/TRBV3-2 | . | CASSQGGGGGQPQHF | TGTGCCAGCAGCCAGGGAGGGGGGGGTGGTCAGCCCCAGCATTTT
. | TRBJ2-7 | TRBV24-1 | . | CADETRFSSYEQYF | TGTGCCGACGAGACGAGGTTTAGCTCCTACGAGCAGTACTTC
. | TRBJ1-4 | TRBV5-6 | . | CASSLRQGQKLFF | TGTGCCAGCAGCTTGCGGCAGGGGCAAAAACTGTTTTTT
. | TRBJ1-2 | TRBV5-6 | few | CASSLSRVPNYGYTF | TGTGCCAGCAGCTTGTCCAGGGTGCCTAACTATGGCTACACCTTC
TRBD1 | TRBJ1-2 | TRBV27 | . | CASSNFRQGDGYTF | TGTGCCAGCAGTAACTTCCGACAGGGGGATGGCTACACCTTC
. | TRBJ2-2 | TRBV28 | . | CASSLLVGELFF | TGTGCCAGCAGTTTACTAGTCGGGGAGCTGTTTTTT
. | TRBJ1-1 | TRBV11-2 | . | CASSLGPAAGVNTEAFF | TGTGCCAGCAGCTTAGGCCCAGCCGCGGGGGTTAACACTGAAGCTTTCTTT
. | TRBJ1-6 | TRBV2 | few | CASSGFSTGWNSPLHF | TGTGCCAGCAGTGGCTTTAGCACAGGGTGGAATTCACCCCTCCACTTT
TRBD1 | TRBJ2-7 | TRBV7-9 | . | CASRRDSYEQYF | TGTGCCAGCAGACGGGACAGCTACGAGCAGTACTTC
TRBD1 | TRBJ1-2 | TRBV5-1 | . | CASGPQGANLYGYTF | TGCGCCAGCGGCCCCCAGGGGGCAAACCTATATGGCTACACCTTC
TRBD1 | TRBJ1-2 | TRBV5-8 | . | CASSSGDRFNYGYTF | TGTGCCAGCAGCTCGGGGGACAGGTTCAACTATGGCTACACCTTC
. | TRBJ1-3 | TRBV18 | . | CASSPPYLAGNTIYF | TGTGCCAGCTCACCACCGTATTTGGCCGGGAACACCATATATTTT
. | TRBJ1-1 | TRBV15 | . | CATSRSPGTEAFF | TGTGCCACCAGCAGGTCCCCGGGCACTGAAGCTTTCTTT
. | TRBJ1-3 | TRBV29-1 | . | CSVSNVLGNTIYF | TGCAGCGTGTCTAACGTCCTTGGAAACACCATATATTTT
. | TRBJ1-2 | TRBV20-1 | . | CSAGGRYGYTF | TGCAGTGCCGGGGGGAGGTATGGCTACACCTTC
. | TRBJ1-2 | TRBV2 | . | CASSIRLHTF | TGTGCCAGCAGTATCAGGCTCCACACCTTC
. | TRBJ1-5 | TRBV9 | . | CASSVGGENQPQHF | TGTGCCAGCAGCGTAGGCGGTGAGAATCAGCCCCAGCATTTT
. | TRBJ1-1 | TRBV5-1 | . | CASSYDGKNTEAFF | TGCGCCAGCAGCTATGACGGGAAGAACACTGAAGCTTTCTTT
TRBD1 | TRBJ2-7 | TRBV7-8 | . | CASSRRDRDGEQYF | TGTGCCAGCAGCCGGAGGGACAGGGATGGCGAGCAGTACTTC
TRBD1 | TRBJ1-1 | TRBV5-1 | few | CASSGRQGANTEAFF | TGCGCCAGCAGCGGTCGACAGGGGGCGAACACTGAAGCTTTCTTT
. | TRBJ2-2 | TRBV6-6 | . | CASSPRQSPNTGELFF | TGTGCCAGCAGTCCCCGACAGTCTCCGAACACCGGGGAGCTGTTTTTT
. | TRBJ1-1 | TRBV5-1 | once | CASSLGSAAEAFF | TGCGCCAGCAGCTTGGGGTCGGCGGCTGAAGCTTTCTTT
. | TRBJ1-5 | TRBV6-5 | . | CASSYAGDGGQPQHF | TGTGCCAGCAGTTACGCAGGGGACGGTGGTCAGCCCCAGCATTTT
TRBD1 | TRBJ2-7 | TRBV18 | . | CASSPPPGTGGSGSYEQYF | TGTGCCAGCTCACCACCCCCCGGGACAGGGGGATCGGGTTCCTACGAGCAGTACTTC
TRBD2 | TRBJ2-7 | TRBV6-5 | once | CASSYSLAGASYEQYF | TGTGCCAGCAGTTACTCTCTAGCGGGGGCCTCCTACGAGCAGTACTTC
TRBD1 | TRBJ2-5 | TRBV27 | . | CASSPSPLATGYQETQYF | TGTGCCAGCAGTCCATCCCCCCTCGCGACAGGGTACCAAGAGACCCAGTACTTC